The clone carrying this TCR beta chain was observed at least ten times. The antigen is undetermined. This sample stems from a study of shared clonotypes between healthy human individuals. Donors, without exception, were Caucasian adults residing in Nashville, Tennessee. Roughly 89 million PBMCs served as the genomic DNA source for unsorted samples. The V and J ends lost 3 bases and 6 bases respectively, with 15 bases between them. This CDR3 is 15 amino acids long. Germline loops: CDR1 LNHDA, CDR2 SQIVND (reference sequence). Measured with immunoSEQ multiplex PCR; TCRdb has only the in-frame clones, and not every one. The sample shows about half a million clones, roughly 77% of them seen only once. The study's findings and limits: An anticipated effect of sequencing depth on clonotype sharing among donors was recognized.

J is TRBJ2-1 and V is TRBV19; D may be TRBD1 or TRBD2 (6 bases each). The material sequenced was PBMCs. The receptor comes from a woman aged 40 to 55 in good health. Some clones in this sample may be carry-over from other donors' samples. CDR3 in amino acids: CASSIWGVQGNEQFF. The CDR3 DNA is TGTGCCAGTAGTATTTGGGGGGTACAGGGCAATGAGCAGTTCTTC. Supplemented by reference TRBV19 and TRBJ2-1, the full variable domain reads DGGITQSPKYLFRKEGQNVTLSCEQNLNHDAMYWYRQDPGQGLRLIYYSQIVNDFQKGDIAEGYSVSREKKESFPLTVTSAQKNPTAFYLCASSIWGVQGNEQFFGPGTRLTVL.